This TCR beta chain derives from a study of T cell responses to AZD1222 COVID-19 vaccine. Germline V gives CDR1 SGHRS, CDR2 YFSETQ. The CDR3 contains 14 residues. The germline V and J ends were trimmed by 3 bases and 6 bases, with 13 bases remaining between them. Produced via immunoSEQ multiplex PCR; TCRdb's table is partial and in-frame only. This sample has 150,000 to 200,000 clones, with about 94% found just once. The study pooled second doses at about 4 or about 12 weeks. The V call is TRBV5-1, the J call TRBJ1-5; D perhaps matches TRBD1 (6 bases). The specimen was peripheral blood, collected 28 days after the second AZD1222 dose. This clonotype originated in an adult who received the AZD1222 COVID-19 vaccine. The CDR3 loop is CASSSDRGGQPQHF. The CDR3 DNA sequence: TGCGCCAGCAGCTCGGACAGAGGGGGTCAGCCCCAGCATTTT. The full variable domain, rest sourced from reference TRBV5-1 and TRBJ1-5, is KAGVTQTPRYLIKTRGQQVTLSCSPISGHRSVSWYQQTPGQGLQFLFEYFSETQRNKGNFPGRFSGRQFSNSRSEMNVSTLELGDSALYLCASSSDRGGQPQHFGDGTRLSIL.